This TCR beta chain was identified during a study of CD8 T cells in ankylosing spondylitis. With 6 bases removed from V and 0 bases from J, the gap between germline ends came to 12 bases. Germline loops: CDR1 DFQATT, CDR2 SNEGSKA (reference sequence). The CDR3 has 15 amino acids. Study outcomes and limitations: About eight highly homologous variants made up a TCR beta motif that seemed to typify ankylosing spondylitis blood.

Notes on this clonotype: Antigen: not known.

TCRdb re-called the 5' RACE reads with MiXCR, one entry per CDR3 protein. The sample yields 350,000 to 450,000 distinct CDR3 sequences, approximately 26% seen once. The chain joins TRBV20-1 to TRBJ2-6; no clear D gene. The sample consisted of blood, either unsorted or a sorted T cell fraction (not recorded which). The source is a male donor with ankylosing spondylitis. The CDR3 protein is CSATRTLSGANVLTF. The CDR3 region has the DNA TGCAGTGCAACCCGGACCCTCTCTGGGGCCAACGTCCTGACTTTC.